The entry that follows covers one T cell receptor (beta chain) sequence. The antigen is unknown. This sample was included in a study of CD4+ T cells in melanoma. Study results and caveats: Neoantigen-specific CD4+ T cells in melanoma reportedly had diverse differentiation states. CD8+ T cell, macrophage and B cell function reportedly correlated with neoantigen-specific CD4+ T cells.

Produced via immunoSEQ multiplex PCR; TCRdb's table is partial and in-frame only. Among about 50,000 clones listed, approximately 92% were seen once. The length of the CDR3 is 15 residues. Losses at the gene ends were 3 bases for V and 7 bases for J; bases not matched to a gene: 6. Germline lookup yields CDR1 SGDLS and CDR2 YYNGEE. The rearrangement uses TRBV9 and TRBJ2-1; 11 nucleotides match TRBD2. This receptor was obtained from a human donor with melanoma. The sequencing sample was made of peripheral blood. The CDR3 sequence: CASSGSGGARNEQFF. DNA of the CDR3: TGTGCCAGCAGCGGTAGCGGGGGGGCAAGGAATGAGCAGTTCTTC. Looking up the rest from reference TRBV9 and TRBJ2-1 gives the full variable domain: DSGVTQTPKHLITATGQRVTLRCSPRSGDLSVYWYQQSLDQGLQFLIQYYNGEERAKGNILERFSAQQFPDLHSELNLSSLELGDSALYFCASSGSGGARNEQFFGPGTRLTVL.